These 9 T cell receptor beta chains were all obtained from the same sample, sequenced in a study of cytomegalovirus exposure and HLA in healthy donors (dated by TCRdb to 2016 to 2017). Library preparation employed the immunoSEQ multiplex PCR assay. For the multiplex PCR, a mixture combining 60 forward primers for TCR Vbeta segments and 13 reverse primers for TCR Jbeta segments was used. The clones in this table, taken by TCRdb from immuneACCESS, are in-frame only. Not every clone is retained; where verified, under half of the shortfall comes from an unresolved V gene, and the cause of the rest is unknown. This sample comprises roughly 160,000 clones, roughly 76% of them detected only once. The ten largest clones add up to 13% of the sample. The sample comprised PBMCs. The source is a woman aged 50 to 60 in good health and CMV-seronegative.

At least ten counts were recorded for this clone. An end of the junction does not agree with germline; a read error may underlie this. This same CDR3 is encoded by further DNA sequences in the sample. DNA for the CDR3: TGCGCCAGCAGCCCCTCGGAGGGCTCTGGGGCCAACGTCCTGACTTTC. Translated: CASSPSEGSGANVLTF. The chain links TRBV7-2 to TRBJ2-6; D might be TRBD2 (6 bases). Germline V gene data show CDR1 as SGHTA and CDR2 as FQGNSA. This CDR3 has 16 residues.

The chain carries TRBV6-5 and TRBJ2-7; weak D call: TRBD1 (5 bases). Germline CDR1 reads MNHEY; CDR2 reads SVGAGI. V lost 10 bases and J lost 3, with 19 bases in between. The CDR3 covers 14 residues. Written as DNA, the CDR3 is TGTGCCAACCAAAGACAGACAGCCTTCTACGAGCAGTACTTC. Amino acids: CANQRQTAFYEQYF.

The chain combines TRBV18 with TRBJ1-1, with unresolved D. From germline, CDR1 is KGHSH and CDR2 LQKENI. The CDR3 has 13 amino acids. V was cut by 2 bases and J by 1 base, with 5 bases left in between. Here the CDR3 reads CASSPRGNTEAFF. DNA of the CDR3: TGTGCCAGCTCACCAAGAGGGAACACTGAAGCTTTCTTT.

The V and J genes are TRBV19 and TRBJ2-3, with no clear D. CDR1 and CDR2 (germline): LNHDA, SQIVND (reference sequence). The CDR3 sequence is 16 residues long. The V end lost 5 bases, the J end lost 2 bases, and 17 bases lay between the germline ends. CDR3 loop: CASSLRGHSPTDTQYF. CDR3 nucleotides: TGTGCCAGTAGTCTCCGCGGCCACTCTCCCACAGATACGCAGTATTTT.

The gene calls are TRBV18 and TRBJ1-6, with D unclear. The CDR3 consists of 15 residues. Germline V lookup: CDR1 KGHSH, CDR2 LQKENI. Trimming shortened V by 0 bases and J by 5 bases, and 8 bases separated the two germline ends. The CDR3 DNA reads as TGTGCCAGCTCACCACCCGAGGGCAATAATTCACCCCTCCACTTT. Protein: CASSPPEGNNSPLHF.

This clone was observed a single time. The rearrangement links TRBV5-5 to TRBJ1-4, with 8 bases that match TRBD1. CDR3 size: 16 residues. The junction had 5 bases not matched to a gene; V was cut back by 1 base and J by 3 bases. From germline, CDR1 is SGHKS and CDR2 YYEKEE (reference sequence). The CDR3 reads CASSLQGALANEKLFF. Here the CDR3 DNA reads TGTGCCAGCAGCTTGCAGGGGGCCCTGGCTAATGAAAAACTGTTTTTT.

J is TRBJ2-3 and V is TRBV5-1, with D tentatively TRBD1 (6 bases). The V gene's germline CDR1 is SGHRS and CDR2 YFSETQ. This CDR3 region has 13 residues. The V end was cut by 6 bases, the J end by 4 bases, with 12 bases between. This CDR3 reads CASKPGAADTQYF. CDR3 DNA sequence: TGCGCCAGCAAACCAGGGGCGGCAGATACGCAGTATTTT. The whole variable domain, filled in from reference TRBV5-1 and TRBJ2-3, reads KAGVTQTPRYLIKTRGQQVTLSCSPISGHRSVSWYQQTPGQGLQFLFEYFSETQRNKGNFPGRFSGRQFSNSRSEMNVSTLELGDSALYLCASKPGAADTQYFGPGTRLTVL.

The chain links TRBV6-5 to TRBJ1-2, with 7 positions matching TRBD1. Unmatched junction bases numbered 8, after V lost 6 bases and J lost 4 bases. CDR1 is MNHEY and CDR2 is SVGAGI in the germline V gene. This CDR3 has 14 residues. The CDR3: CASRKPGTAYGYTF. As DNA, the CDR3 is TGTGCCAGCAGGAAACCTGGGACAGCCTATGGCTACACCTTC.

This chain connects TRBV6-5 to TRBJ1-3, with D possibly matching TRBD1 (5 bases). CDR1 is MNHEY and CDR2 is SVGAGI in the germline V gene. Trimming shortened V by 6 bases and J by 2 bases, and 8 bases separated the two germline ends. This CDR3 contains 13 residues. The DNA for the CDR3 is TGTGCCAGCAGGGGGCAGGCTGGAAACACCATATATTTT. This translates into CASRGQAGNTIYF.